This T cell receptor (beta chain) was observed in a study of OX40 agonist ivuxolimab in advanced cancers. In the study overall: Dose-escalation patients were diagnosed with hepatocellular carcinoma, melanoma, renal cell cancer or head and neck cancer. Prior anti-PD-1, anti-PD-L1 or anti-CTLA-4 therapy was allowed; about 39% had some.

Germline CDR1 and CDR2: MGHDK and SYGVNS. With 4 bases clipped from V and 4 bases from J, the junction kept 6 bases outside the gene matches. CDR3 size: 15 residues. With baseline, cycle 4 day 1, and cycle 7 day 1 as timepoints, blood was sampled. The data were produced by immunoSEQ multiplex PCR, yet TCRdb's version contains in-frame clones alone and is incomplete. This table has around 70,000 clones, 75% to 90% appearing once. This TCR was recovered from an adult with an advanced solid tumor such as melanoma, head and neck, liver or kidney cancer. The sequenced sample was CD4+ or CD8+ T cells sorted from blood, obtained in a trial of the OX40 agonist ivuxolimab. V gene TRBV25-1 combines with J gene TRBJ1-2, with TRBD1 matching 10 bases. CDR3 bases: TGTGCCAGCAGTGGCGCGGGACAGGGGAGCTATGGCTACACCTTC. Translating gives CASSGAGQGSYGYTF.